This T cell receptor (beta chain) emerged from a study of blood T cell repertoires in COVID-19. Study-wide context: Donors in the United States, Italy and Spain gave samples during acute or convalescent COVID-19. In each case, the material was cDNA or gDNA derived from T cells, B-cell-depleted T cells, or PBMCs.

Per the original methods: Quantification of nucleated cells was approximated via reference gene primer amplification. Only in-frame clones appear in the TCRdb table, and some are missing; sequencing was by immunoSEQ multiplex PCR. That table is the source of V, J and clone size, and D and trimming were worked out from the DNA. The sample lists 95,000 or so clones, around 90% occurring once. CDR3 length equals 14 residues. Germline CDR1 is MNHEY and CDR2 is SVGAGI. The ends lost 6 bases at V and 8 bases at J; junction bases unmatched: 5. The chain joins TRBV6-5 to TRBJ2-1; 12 nucleotides line up with TRBD1. The material sequenced was peripheral blood. The TCR originated in an older woman with acute or convalescent COVID-19. CDR3 sequence reads: CASSSGQGADEQFF. The CDR3 coding sequence is TGTGCCAGCAGCTCGGGACAGGGGGCCGATGAGCAGTTCTTC.